The 8 T cell receptor beta chains presented below share a single source sample, sequenced in a study of blood T cell repertoires in COVID-19. Produced via immunoSEQ multiplex PCR; TCRdb's table is partial and in-frame only. This sample yields 100,000 to 130,000 clones, of which approximately 90% are seen a single time; 1% to 1.5% belongs to the top ten. The sample comprised peripheral blood. These receptors were collected from a woman in her twenties or thirties with acute or convalescent COVID-19.

The chain recombines TRBV4-3 with TRBJ2-1; TRBD2 matches 14 bases. This CDR3 contains 17 residues. CDR1 is LGHNA, CDR2 YSLEER, per germline. Unmatched junction bases numbered 10, after V lost 2 bases and J lost 10 bases. In DNA, the CDR3 is TGCGCCAGCAGCCAATACCTGGGACTAGCGGGAGCCGGCGAGCAGTTCTTC. Residues: CASSQYLGLAGAGEQFF.

V gene TRBV7-2 combines with J gene TRBJ1-2; D not resolved. CDR1 and CDR2 (germline): SGHTA, FQGNSA. There are 13 residues in the CDR3. Trimming cost V 8 bases and J 6 bases, with 16 bases left between them. DNA of the CDR3: TGTGCCAGCCCCATCCCGGGGATGGATGGCTACACCTTC. This encodes CASPIPGMDGYTF. The full variable domain, completed using reference TRBV7-2 and TRBJ1-2, is GAGVSQSPSNKVTEKGKDVELRCDPISGHTALYWYRQSLGQGLEFLIYFQGNSAPDKSGLPSDRFSAERTGGSVSTLTIQRTQQEDSAVYLCASPIPGMDGYTFGSGTRLTVV.

The genes are TRBV30 and TRBJ2-7; TRBD1 might be the D (5 bases). V was pared by 3 bases and J by 2 bases, with 14 bases between. The CDR3 totals 14 residues. Germline lookup yields CDR1 GTSNPN and CDR2 SVGIG (reference sequence). CDR3 in DNA: TGTGCCTGGAGCTGGCGAGACAGTCCCTACGAGCAGTACTTC. Encoded protein: CAWSWRDSPYEQYF.

The chain combines TRBV7-9 with TRBJ1-2; D is unresolved. This CDR3 region has 14 residues. Between the trimmed V and J ends, which lost 5 bases and 1 base, there was a span of 11 bases. Germline V gene lookup returns CDR1 SEHNR and CDR2 FQNEAQ (reference sequence). The CDR3 DNA sequence: TGTGCCAGCAGCGTGCCGGGGTATAACTATGGCTACACCTTC. Protein product: CASSVPGYNYGYTF.

J is TRBJ2-5 and V is TRBV19; TRBD2 matches at 10 bases. Trimming removed 4 bases from V and 4 bases from J; junction bases left unmatched: 9. Germline V CDR1 and CDR2: LNHDA, SQIVND (reference sequence). This CDR3 is built from 16 residues. The CDR3 is CASSSPAGGPLETQYF. CDR3 DNA sequence: TGTGCCAGTAGTAGCCCAGCGGGGGGGCCCCTAGAGACCCAGTACTTC. The variable domain in full, with the rest retrieved from reference TRBV19 and TRBJ2-5, is DGGITQSPKYLFRKEGQNVTLSCEQNLNHDAMYWYRQDPGQGLRLIYYSQIVNDFQKGDIAEGYSVSREKKESFPLTVTSAQKNPTAFYLCASSSPAGGPLETQYFGPGTRLLVL.

The DNA for the CDR3 is TGTGCCAGCAGTCGCGGGACAGCGAACACTGAAGCTTTCTTT. Translation: CASSRGTANTEAFF. V gene TRBV28 combines with J gene TRBJ1-1; 7 bases are a match to TRBD1. The J segment lost 1 base and the V segment lost 5 bases, leaving 4 bases of the junction unmatched. The length of the CDR3 is 14 residues. Per the germline V gene, CDR1 is MDHEN and CDR2 is SYDVKM.

This clone was picked up one time. The chain couples TRBV5-1 to TRBJ2-2, with TRBD2 matching over 10 bases. Germline loops: CDR1 SGHRS, CDR2 YFSETQ. The V and J ends lost 5 bases and 2 bases, in that order; junction bases with no gene match: 6. The CDR3 has 16 amino acids. The CDR3 spells CASRLLAGANTGELFF. The CDR3, as DNA: TGCGCCAGCAGACTTCTAGCGGGGGCCAACACCGGGGAGCTGTTTTTT.

The V gene is TRBV28, the J gene TRBJ1-6; D uncertain. From germline, CDR1 is MDHEN and CDR2 SYDVKM. The V end was cut by 2 bases, the J end by 8 bases, with 28 bases between. The CDR3 is made up of 20 amino acids. This CDR3 is CASSLPTQRRSRVPYSPLHF. The CDR3 DNA is TGTGCCAGCAGTTTACCCACTCAGAGACGGTCACGGGTACCTTATTCACCCCTCCACTTT.